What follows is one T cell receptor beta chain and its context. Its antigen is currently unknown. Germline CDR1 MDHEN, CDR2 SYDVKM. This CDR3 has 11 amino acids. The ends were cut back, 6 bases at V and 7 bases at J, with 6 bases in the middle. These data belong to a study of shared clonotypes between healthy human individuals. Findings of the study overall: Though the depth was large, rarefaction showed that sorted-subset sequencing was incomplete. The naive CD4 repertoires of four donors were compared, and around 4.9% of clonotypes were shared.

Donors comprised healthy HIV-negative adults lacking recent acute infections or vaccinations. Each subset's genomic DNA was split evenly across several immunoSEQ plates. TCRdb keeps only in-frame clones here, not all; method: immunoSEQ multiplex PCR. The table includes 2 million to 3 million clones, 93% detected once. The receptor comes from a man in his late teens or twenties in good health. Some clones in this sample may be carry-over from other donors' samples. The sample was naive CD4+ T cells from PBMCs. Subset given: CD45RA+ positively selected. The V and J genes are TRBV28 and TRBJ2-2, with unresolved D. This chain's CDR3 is CASRNYGELFF. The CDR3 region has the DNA TGTGCCAGCAGGAATTACGGGGAGCTGTTTTTT.